This TCR beta chain originates from a study of blood T cell repertoires in COVID-19 (dated by TCRdb to 2019 to 2021). Background on the whole study: Collaborator samples came from the United States, Italy and Spain and covered acute and convalescent phases of COVID-19. The prospective study material was composed of cDNA or gDNA derived from T cells, B-cell-depleted T cells, or PBMCs. The dataset comprised deeply sampled blood TCRbeta repertoires from subjects exposed to, actively infected with, or recovered from COVID-19. The repertoires were released in a freely available public database intended as a resource for research on the immune response to SARS-CoV-2. Samples came from the ongoing ImmuneRACE study (first 160 participants) plus 1,254 subjects from 6 global collaborators. A de-identified subject ID, COVID-19 status, age in years and sex were almost always included in the sample metadata. Where available, HLA class I and class II types were obtained from metadata supplied by the sample provider rather than from assay-based typing.

TCRbeta CDR3 regions were amplified from genomic DNA by means of the immunoSEQ Assay, a bias-controlled multiplex PCR. In the paper's pipeline: The number of nucleated cells in each sample was estimated by amplification of reference gene primers within the assay. To quantify the absolute abundance of each unique TCRbeta CDR3 rearrangement, sequence reads were collapsed and filtered. For each sample, productive Simpson clonality was calculated by taking the square root of Simpson's diversity index across productive rearrangements. TCRdb's version of the immuneACCESS table is confined to in-frame rearrangements and falls short of the full clone set. An unresolved V gene accounts for under half of the shortfall where checked; the remainder is of unknown origin. V, J and clone size are taken as reported in that table, and D and trimming were inferred from the DNA itself. The sample table records a few hundred thousand clones; 65% to 85% of these occur just once. In total, the top ten clones hold more than 9% of the sample.

Whole blood was collected in K2EDTA tubes by collaborating institutions according to the institutions' own protocols. Collaborator samples were shipped for TCRbeta analysis as frozen whole blood, isolated PBMCs, or DNA extracted from either sample type. V and J are truncated by 5 bases and 4 bases respectively, leaving an intervening sequence of 12 bases. The CDR3 numbers 14 residues from cysteine through phenylalanine. The retained sequence is limited to the CDR3, 42 bases, with the frame set at the first base. The germline V gene supplies CDR1 SNHLY and CDR2 FYNNEI. Here is what the overall study found, with its caveats: Clinical and demographic metadata were provided uncurated, with the amount varying by source and participant.

For this clone: The antigen this receptor binds is unknown. The sample holds no much larger clone one base away, and base qualities are not on file.

This chain is built from TRBV2 and TRBJ1-5; matching of 6 bases hints at TRBD1 as the D gene. The receptor was derived from a woman of 80 years or more with acute or convalescent COVID-19. Sequenced: peripheral blood. The CDR3: CASSLGQTNQPQHF. The nucleotide sequence reads TGTGCCAGCAGTCTAGGACAGACTAATCAGCCCCAGCATTTT.